This TCR beta chain was obtained from a study of PD-1 blockade in mismatch repair-deficient tumors. Every patient had mismatch repair deficiency by PCR or immunohistochemistry. The CDR3 length is 16 residues. Germline values: CDR1 SGHVS, CDR2 FNYEAQ. J lost 0 bases, V lost 1 base, and 3 bases had no gene match. The table came from immunoSEQ multiplex PCR; TCRdb's copy has only in-frame clones and leaves some out. This sample has some 50,000 clones, with 77% found just once. V and J are TRBV7-6 and TRBJ2-1, with 7 nucleotides matching TRBD2. Sequencing used PBMCs, obtained before pembrolizumab treatment. This clonotype was sampled from an adult with mismatch repair-deficient cancer. The CDR3 reads CASSLEGGSSYNEQFF. The DNA of the CDR3 is TGTGCCAGCAGCTTAGAAGGCGGGAGCTCCTACAATGAGCAGTTCTTC.